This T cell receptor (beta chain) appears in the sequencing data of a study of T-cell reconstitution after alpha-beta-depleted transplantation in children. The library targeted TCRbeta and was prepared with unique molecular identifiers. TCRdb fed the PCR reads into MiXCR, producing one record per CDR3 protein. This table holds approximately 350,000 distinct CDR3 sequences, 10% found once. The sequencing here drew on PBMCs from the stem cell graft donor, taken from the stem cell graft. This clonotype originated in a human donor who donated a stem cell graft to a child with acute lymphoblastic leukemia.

CDR3 region: CASSTTWGGYTEAFF. The CDR3 nucleotides read TGTGCCAGCAGTACGACATGGGGCGGGTACACTGAAGCTTTCTTT. V gene TRBV27 combines with J gene TRBJ1-1, with a tentative D call TRBD1 (5 bases). There are 15 residues in the CDR3. Trimming left V 5 bases short and J 3 bases short, with 16 bases between. Germline V gene data show CDR1 as MNHEY and CDR2 as SMNVEV (reference sequence).